The 24 T cell receptor beta chains listed next were all sequenced from one sample in a study of CD8+CD57+ T cells in acquired aplastic anemia. TCR beta VDJ combinations and CDR3 sequences were profiled from genomic DNA. TCRdb ran MiXCR on the reads and lists one entry per CDR3 protein. The sample contains around 150,000 distinct CDR3 sequences, 70% to 75% of which appear only once. Before being chosen for sequencing, patients had shown CD8+CD57+ cell expansion by flow cytometry. The sequenced sample was sorted CD4+, CD8+, or CD8+CD57+ T cells (not recorded which) from PBMCs. The receptor source for this set is a human donor with aplastic anemia.

The genes are TRBV20-1 and TRBJ2-5, with 7 bases matching TRBD1. The germline CDR1 and CDR2 sequences are DFQATT and SNEGSKA (reference sequence). This CDR3 region has 14 residues. The V and J ends lost 8 bases and 4 bases, in that order; junction bases with no gene match: 13. The CDR3 nucleotides are TGCAGTCCACTAGACCGCACAGGGGCAGAGACCCAGTACTTC. Residues: CSPLDRTGAETQYF.

The rearrangement links TRBV20-1 to TRBJ2-5; TRBD2 is a possible D gene (6 bases). V was shortened by 1 base and J by 4 bases, with 13 bases between the two germline ends. This CDR3 comprises 14 residues. CDR1 and CDR2 (germline): DFQATT, SNEGSKA (reference sequence). The CDR3 DNA follows: TGCAGTGCTAGAGGCGAGAGGGAGGCAGAGACCCAGTACTTC. This encodes CSARGEREAETQYF.

J is TRBJ2-7 and V is TRBV7-6, with D possibly being TRBD1 (5 bases). There are 15 residues in the CDR3. Trimming removed 2 bases from V and 3 bases from J, with 14 bases in between. CDR1 and CDR2 (germline): SGHVS, FNYEAQ. The chain's CDR3 is CASSLKAGSGYEQYF. CDR3 DNA: TGTGCCAGCAGCTTAAAGGCAGGGTCGGGCTACGAGCAGTACTTC.

The chain combines TRBV19 with TRBJ2-7; no reliable D call. Trimming left V 5 bases short and J 1 base short, with 6 bases between. The CDR3 contains 12 residues. Germline loops: CDR1 LNHDA, CDR2 SQIVND (reference sequence). The CDR3 DNA follows: TGTGCCAGTAGTGACGGTTCCTACGAGCAGTACTTC. It is translated as CASSDGSYEQYF.

V is TRBV20-1 and J is TRBJ2-1; D might be TRBD1 (5 bases). The CDR3 has 13 amino acids. V was pared by 1 base and J by 10 bases, with 14 bases between. Germline loops: CDR1 DFQATT, CDR2 SNEGSKA (reference sequence). The CDR3 DNA reads as TGCAGTGCTAGAGGGACAAGGGATTGGGAGCAGTTCTTC. Its translation: CSARGTRDWEQFF.

The chain recombines TRBV7-2 with TRBJ2-5; D gene uncertain. CDR1 SGHTA and CDR2 FQGNSA come from the germline V gene. V lost 1 base to trimming and J lost 9 bases, with 12 bases between them. This CDR3 region has 13 residues. Here the CDR3 reads CASSLEASSPQYF. Here the CDR3 DNA reads TGTGCCAGCAGCTTAGAAGCCAGCTCACCCCAGTACTTC.

This clonotype was counted at least ten times. The genes are TRBV6-2 or TRBV6-3 and TRBJ2-3; no clear D. There are 11 residues in the CDR3. Germline values: CDR1 MNHEY, CDR2 SVGEGT. The V and J ends lost 3 bases and 6 bases respectively, with 4 bases between them. CDR3 coding DNA: TGTGCCAGCAGTTATCCGGATACGCAGTATTTT. Translating it yields CASSYPDTQYF.

This clonotype has a count of ten or more. This chain connects TRBV20-1 to TRBJ2-1, with 7 bases that match TRBD1. CDR1 is DFQATT and CDR2 is SNEGSKA in the germline V gene (reference sequence). The CDR3 extends over 17 amino acids. J was trimmed by 7 bases and V by 5 bases; bases with no gene match: 20. This CDR3 reads CSAHSGDSRPILNEQFF. In nucleotides, the CDR3 is TGCAGTGCTCATTCCGGGGACAGCCGGCCCATTTTGAATGAGCAGTTCTTC.

V and J are TRBV7-2 and TRBJ2-3; D tentatively fits TRBD1 or TRBD2 (5 bases each). The CDR3 is 15 residues long. V lost 4 bases and J lost 1, with 12 bases in between. The germline V gene has CDR1 SGHTA and CDR2 FQGNSA. Here the CDR3 DNA reads TGTGCCAGCAGCTCTGGGACCTCTCGCACAGATACGCAGTATTTT. Translating gives CASSSGTSRTDTQYF.

This rearrangement joins TRBV7-8 to TRBJ2-1; tentatively, D is TRBD2 (7 bases). Germline values: CDR1 SGHVS, CDR2 FQNEAQ. CDR3 size: 14 residues. Deletions cut 0 bases from V and 8 bases from J, with 11 bases between. The DNA for the CDR3 is TGTGCCAGCAGCTTAGCGGGGGGGGCCGATGAGCAGTTCTTC. This gives the protein CASSLAGGADEQFF.

The chain joins TRBV19 to TRBJ1-5; no reliable D call. Germline-derived CDR1 and CDR2 are LNHDA and SQIVND (reference sequence). The CDR3 runs to 19 residues. Trimming pared 9 bases from V and 9 bases from J, leaving 36 bases between. The CDR3, as DNA: TGTGCCAGGGTCTCAATCGGAAAGTCCCCCGACACTTATCATCCGCCCCAGCATTTT. Translation gives CARVSIGKSPDTYHPPQHF. Combining the CDR3 with reference TRBV19 and TRBJ1-5 gives the whole variable domain DGGITQSPKYLFRKEGQNVTLSCEQNLNHDAMYWYRQDPGQGLRLIYYSQIVNDFQKGDIAEGYSVSREKKESFPLTVTSAQKNPTAFYLCARVSIGKSPDTYHPPQHFGDGTRLSIL.

The chain couples TRBV19 to TRBJ2-3, with TRBD2 matching 8 bases. Germline CDR1 is LNHDA and CDR2 is SQIVND (reference sequence). The J segment lost 2 bases and the V segment lost 3 bases, leaving 7 bases of the junction unmatched. This CDR3 region has 16 residues. In nucleotides, the CDR3 is TGTGCCAGTAGTATTGGAGTAGCGGGACCCACAGATACGCAGTATTTT. Residues: CASSIGVAGPTDTQYF.

Many counts were recorded for this clonotype. This chain connects TRBV6-4 to TRBJ2-6; D is undetermined. The V end lost 4 bases, the J end lost 0 bases, and 4 bases lay between the germline ends. Germline CDR1 and CDR2: MRHNA and SNTAGT. The CDR3 runs 14 residues. CDR3 DNA: TGTGCCAGCAGTGTACGCTCTGGGGCCAACGTCCTGACTTTC. It is translated as CASSVRSGANVLTF.

The CDR3 here is CASRGYSNQPQHF. CDR3 coding DNA: TGTGCCAGCAGGGGCTATAGCAATCAGCCCCAGCATTTT. V usage is TRBV2 and J usage is TRBJ1-5; D gene unclear. The CDR3 covers 13 residues. Germline V gene data show CDR1 as SNHLY and CDR2 as FYNNEI. With 6 bases removed from V and 0 bases from J, the gap between germline ends came to 6 bases.

The gene calls are TRBV9 and TRBJ1-6; D may be TRBD1 (5 bases). CDR1 is SGDLS and CDR2 is YYNGEE in the germline V gene. This CDR3 region has 14 residues. The germline V and J ends were trimmed by 4 bases and 7 bases, with 12 bases remaining between them. This CDR3 reads CASSPQGMNSPLHF. DNA for the CDR3: TGTGCCAGCAGCCCGCAGGGAATGAATTCACCCCTCCACTTT.

This chain uses TRBV10-3 with TRBJ2-7; 7 bases are shared with TRBD1. This CDR3 is built from 14 residues. Germline-derived CDR1 and CDR2 are ENHRY and SYGVKD. The V and J ends lost 6 bases and 3 bases, in that order; junction bases with no gene match: 8. The CDR3: CAISVGDSFYEQYF. The CDR3, as DNA: TGTGCCATCAGCGTTGGGGACAGTTTCTACGAGCAGTACTTC.

This clonotype was seen only once. The rearrangement uses TRBV20-1 and TRBJ2-1; D may be TRBD2 (6 bases). V was clipped by 5 bases and J by 2 bases, with 16 bases between them. The CDR3 runs to 15 residues. From germline, CDR1 is DFQATT and CDR2 SNEGSKA (reference sequence). CDR3 sequence: CSALPLDYAYNEQFF. CDR3 nucleotides: TGCAGTGCTCTCCCCCTGGACTACGCCTACAATGAGCAGTTCTTC.

The rearrangement links TRBV7-2 to TRBJ1-4; D not resolved. The length of the CDR3 is 14 residues. V was clipped by 5 bases and J by 7 bases, with 14 bases between them. CDR1 and CDR2 from the germline V gene are SGHTA and FQGNSA. The DNA of the CDR3 is TGTGCCAGCAGCCTCCGGGATGTCAGTGAAAAACTGTTTTTT. Residues: CASSLRDVSEKLFF.

V is TRBV2 and J is TRBJ2-1; 10 positions agree with TRBD2. V dropped 6 bases and J dropped 10; count of bases not matched to a gene: 12. The germline CDR1 and CDR2 sequences are SNHLY and FYNNEI. The CDR3 length is 15 residues. CDR3 amino acids: CASSETSGALREQFF. CDR3 sequence (DNA): TGTGCCAGCAGCGAAACTAGCGGGGCTCTGAGGGAGCAGTTCTTC.

The J gene is TRBJ2-1, the V gene TRBV20-1, with D possibly matching TRBD2 (6 bases). Trimming took off 3 bases at V and 6 bases at J, with 12 bases between the two ends. This CDR3 has 13 residues. Germline V gives CDR1 DFQATT, CDR2 SNEGSKA (reference sequence). The CDR3 coding sequence is TGCAGTGCTAGGTCGGGAGACCGCAATGAGCAGTTCTTC. Its protein product is CSARSGDRNEQFF.

This clonotype has just one count. The CDR3 reads CASSERGGTEAFF. The CDR3 DNA sequence: TGCGCCAGCAGTGAGAGGGGAGGAACTGAAGCTTTCTTT. The rearrangement uses TRBV10-2 and TRBJ1-1; weak D call: TRBD1 (5 bases). The CDR3 totals 13 residues. The V gene lost 2 bases and the J gene lost 5 bases, with 9 bases spanning the gap. Germline CDR1 and CDR2: WSHSY and SAAADI.

The chain joins TRBV9 to TRBJ2-1; D perhaps matches TRBD2 (6 bases). V dropped 0 bases and J dropped 8 bases, with 9 bases sitting between them. Looked up from germline, CDR1 is SGDLS and CDR2 is YYNGEE. This CDR3 contains 13 residues. The CDR3, as DNA: TGTGCCAGCAGCGTAGCACTAGCAGATGAGCAGTTCTTC. Translating gives CASSVALADEQFF.

The genes are TRBV27 and TRBJ1-1; 7 nucleotides agree with TRBD1. In germline, CDR1 is MNHEY, CDR2 SMNVEV (reference sequence). CDR3 length: 14 amino acids. With V trimmed by 6 bases and J by 6 bases, 10 bases remained unmatched. CDR3 DNA sequence: TGTGCCAGCAGAGACGGGACAGCTGTAGCTGAAGCTTTCTTT. The encoded protein is CASRDGTAVAEAFF.

The rearrangement links TRBV7-8 to TRBJ2-2; no definite D call. This CDR3 has 14 amino acids. Looked up from germline, CDR1 is SGHVS and CDR2 is FQNEAQ. The V end lost 7 bases, the J end lost 2 bases, and 11 bases lay between the germline ends. CDR3 protein: CASNQLANTGELFF. The DNA of the CDR3 is TGTGCCAGCAACCAGTTGGCCAACACCGGGGAGCTGTTTTTT.